These T cell receptor beta chains were read from a single sample in a study of CD4+ T cells in melanoma. Assay used: immunoSEQ multiplex PCR; TCRdb lists only in-frame clones, some missing. The table includes 90,000 to 130,000 clones, approximately 90% detected once. Sequencing was done on a sample of peripheral blood. All receptors come from a human donor with melanoma. The CDR3 runs from the conserved cysteine through the conserved F or W. A D gene is named only where the DNA matches it firmly. Clone size is given for some rows only: seen once, a few or many times, or a class if the clone is expanded.

J gene	clone size	V gene	D gene	CDR3 DNA	CDR3 protein
TRBJ2-6	.	TRBV7-2	TRBD1	TGTGCCAGCAGCGACGGGACAGGGGGGACCTCTGGGGCCAACGTCCTGACTTTC	CASSDGTGGTSGANVLTF
TRBJ2-5	.	TRBV18	TRBD1	TGTGCCAGCTCACGACAACAGGGGCTAGGGGAGACCCAGTACTTC	CASSRQQGLGETQYF
TRBJ2-3	.	TRBV7-6	.	TGTGCCAGCAGCTTAGAGGTATCTCAGACCCGCACAGATACGCAGTATTTT	CASSLEVSQTRTDTQYF
TRBJ1-1	.	TRBV18	.	TGTGCCAGCTCACAGGGATCGAACACTGAAGCTTTCTTT	CASSQGSNTEAFF
TRBJ2-3	.	TRBV6-1	.	TGTGCCAGCAGTGAATATATCACAGATACGCAGTATTTT	CASSEYITDTQYF
TRBJ1-1	few	TRBV6-5	.	TGTGCCAGCAGTTATGGGGGCACTGAAGCTTTCTTT	CASSYGGTEAFF
TRBJ1-1	.	TRBV13	.	TGTGCCAGCAGGTTAAGGGGCTCAGCGGGGTACGCTTTCTTT	CASRLRGSAGYAFF
TRBJ2-3	.	TRBV9	.	TGTGCCAGCAGCGTACAACAGGGATCAGATACGCAGTATTTT	CASSVQQGSDTQYF
TRBJ2-7	.	TRBV5-5	TRBD2	TGTGCCAGCAGCTTAAGAGCGGGAGAGGGTTGGGCCTACGAGCAGTACTTC	CASSLRAGEGWAYEQYF
TRBJ2-7	.	TRBV7-2	.	TGTGCCAGCAGCTTAACTTATAGCTCCTACGAGCAGTACTTC	CASSLTYSSYEQYF
TRBJ1-5	.	TRBV27	TRBD1	TGTGCCAGCAAGGCCGGGACAGCTAGCAATCAGCCCCAGCATTTT	CASKAGTASNQPQHF
TRBJ2-7	.	TRBV18	TRBD1	TGTGCCAGCTCACCCGGACAGGGCAAGTCCTACGAGCAGTACTTC	CASSPGQGKSYEQYF
TRBJ2-2	.	TRBV5-5	TRBD1	TGTGCCAGCGGTGGGACAGGGTTGCAGTTAGGGGAGCTGTTTTTT	CASGGTGLQLGELFF
TRBJ1-5	.	TRBV27	.	TGTGCCAGCAGCCCCGTCGGGGTCGGTCAGCCCCAGCATTTT	CASSPVGVGQPQHF
TRBJ2-7	.	TRBV9	TRBD2	TGTGCCAGCAGTCCCCTAGTTGGGACTAGGCGCCGCGAGCAGTACTTC	CASSPLVGTRRREQYF
TRBJ2-3	.	TRBV6-5	TRBD2	TGTGCCAGCAGTTCCCGGACTAGTGGAGATACGCAGTATTTT	CASSSRTSGDTQYF
TRBJ1-4	.	TRBV7-9	TRBD1	TGTGCCAGCAGCTCGGACAGGGGACTGGCCCCCTGGGAAAAACTGTTTTTT	CASSSDRGLAPWEKLFF
TRBJ2-7	.	TRBV4-3	TRBD1	TGCGCCAGCAGCCAGATACCGGGACAGGGGGGAGGCAGTTACGAGCAGTACTTC	CASSQIPGQGGGSYEQYF
TRBJ1-1	.	TRBV7-7	.	TGTGCCAGCAGCTCTCAAGAGAACACTGAAGCTTTCTTT	CASSSQENTEAFF
TRBJ2-7	.	TRBV13	.	TGTGCCAGCAGCTTAGGGAGCTCCTACGAGCAGTACTTC	CASSLGSSYEQYF
TRBJ1-5	.	TRBV7-2	.	TGTGCCAGCAGCTTAATGACAGAGGGCCAGCCCCAGCATTTT	CASSLMTEGQPQHF
TRBJ2-1	once	TRBV10-3	TRBD2	TGTGCCACCTACCGCTCACTAGCGGGAAGCAATGAGCAGTTCTTC	CATYRSLAGSNEQFF
TRBJ2-1	.	TRBV5-4	.	TGTGCCAGCAGCCCTGGGGGGGCGAGCTCCTACAATGAGCAGTTCTTC	CASSPGGASSYNEQFF
TRBJ1-4	.	TRBV9	TRBD1	TGTGCCAGCAGCAAGCGACAGGGGGATGAAAAACTGTTTTTT	CASSKRQGDEKLFF
TRBJ2-5	.	TRBV7-9	.	TGTGCCAGCAGACATATAGGAGGACGAGAGACCCAGTACTTC	CASRHIGGRETQYF
TRBJ2-5	.	TRBV4-2	TRBD2	TGTGCCAGCAGCCCCCAGCCTCTAGCGGACCAAGAGACCCAGTACTTC	CASSPQPLADQETQYF
TRBJ1-5	.	TRBV19	.	TGTGCCAGTAGTATACAGGGCGGCGGCAATCAGCCCCAGCATTTT	CASSIQGGGNQPQHF
TRBJ1-5	.	TRBV5-1	.	TGCGCCAGCAGAATAACTAGCAATCAGCCCCAGCATTTT	CASRITSNQPQHF
TRBJ2-3	.	TRBV4-3	TRBD1	TGCGCCAGCAGCCCAGTGAGCTTCGGGACAGGGGAAGCAGATACGCAGTATTTT	CASSPVSFGTGEADTQYF
TRBJ2-5	.	TRBV15	.	TGTGCCACCAGCAGAGGCCGGGACACTTCTATGTTGGGGGAGACCCAGTACTTC	CATSRGRDTSMLGETQYF
TRBJ2-1	few	TRBV7-6	.	TGTGCCAGCAGCTCAGGGGCGGGACGAACCTACAATGAGCAGTTCTTC	CASSSGAGRTYNEQFF
TRBJ1-1	.	TRBV6-6	TRBD1	TGTGCCAGCAGTCCGGGACAGGGGACTGAAGCTTTCTTT	CASSPGQGTEAFF
TRBJ2-7	.	TRBV6-5	.	TGTGCCAGCAGTCACACTAGCTCCTACGAGCAGTACTTC	CASSHTSSYEQYF
TRBJ2-1	.	TRBV6-6	.	TGTGCCAGCAGTTACGGAGCATCCTACAATGAGCAGTTCTTC	CASSYGASYNEQFF
TRBJ2-7	.	TRBV6-6	.	TGTGCCAGCAGTTTTGCGTACGAGCAGTACTTC	CASSFAYEQYF
TRBJ2-2	.	TRBV7-6	.	TGTGCCAGCAGCTCTAACCGGGACCCCCCCGGGGAGCTGTTTTTT	CASSSNRDPPGELFF
TRBJ2-2	.	TRBV7-3	.	TGTGCCAGCAGACTACCGAGGGACACCGGGGAGCTGTTTTTT	CASRLPRDTGELFF
TRBJ2-3	.	TRBV5-1	.	TGCGCCAGCACCTCAACTTCCACAGATACGCAGTATTTT	CASTSTSTDTQYF
TRBJ2-5	.	TRBV5-1	TRBD2	TGCGCCAGCAGCCCCCAAGCGGGAGTAGAGGAGACCCAGTACTTC	CASSPQAGVEETQYF
TRBJ1-6	.	TRBV5-1	.	TGCGCCAGCAGCTTGGCAGGAGATTCACCCCTCCACTTT	CASSLAGDSPLHF
TRBJ2-3	.	TRBV28	.	TGTGCCAGCAGTCGGACTGCCACAGATACGCAGTATTTT	CASSRTATDTQYF
TRBJ2-1	.	TRBV11-2	.	TGTGCCAGCAGCCTCCCCGGGGGCTTACTTGAGCAGTTCTTC	CASSLPGGLLEQFF
TRBJ2-4	.	TRBV19	.	TGTGCCAGTAGTGTTTCCCAGATAAAAAACATTCAGTACTTC	CASSVSQIKNIQYF
TRBJ1-3	.	TRBV5-1	TRBD1	TGCGCCAGCAGCCCCGGACAGGAGGCGGACACCATATATTTT	CASSPGQEADTIYF
TRBJ2-3	.	TRBV30	.	TGTGCCTGGAGTGTAAGGACAACTCTGGCAGATACGCAGTATTTT	CAWSVRTTLADTQYF
TRBJ2-1	.	TRBV14	TRBD2	TGTGCCAGCAGTCTTAGCGGGAATGAGCAGTTCTTC	CASSLSGNEQFF
TRBJ2-7	.	TRBV27	TRBD1	TGTGCCAGCAGTTTATGGCAGGGGGCTTCGTCTAACGAGCAGTACTTC	CASSLWQGASSNEQYF
TRBJ1-1	.	TRBV28	.	TGTGCCAGCAACCCCCGGGGGGCTGAAGCTTTCTTT	CASNPRGAEAFF
TRBJ1-6	.	TRBV7-9	.	TGTGCCAGCAGCTTAGAGGGGAACTCACCCCTCCACTTT	CASSLEGNSPLHF
TRBJ1-5	.	TRBV2	TRBD1	TGTGCCAGCAGCTGGGACAGGGGAGAAGATCAGCCCCAGCATTTT	CASSWDRGEDQPQHF
TRBJ2-5	.	TRBV7-2	TRBD2	TGTGCCAGCAGCTTCCTAGCGGGGGGAGAGACCCAGTACTTC	CASSFLAGGETQYF
TRBJ2-1	once	TRBV15	TRBD1	TGTGCCACCAGCAGAGACCACGGGACAGGGGCCTCGGATGAGCAGTTCTTC	CATSRDHGTGASDEQFF
TRBJ2-5	.	TRBV5-1	TRBD2	TGCGCCAGCAACCCGGGGGGGGAGACCCAGTACTTC	CASNPGGETQYF
TRBJ1-2	.	TRBV28	.	TGTGCCAGCAACAGTAACTATGGCTACACCTTC	CASNSNYGYTF
TRBJ1-4	.	TRBV28	.	TGTGCCAGCAGTCGCCATCAGGGGTTGAAAGAAAAACTGTTTTTT	CASSRHQGLKEKLFF
TRBJ1-2	.	TRBV7-9	.	TGTGCCAGCAGCTTAGAAGGGTCTGGTGGCTACACCTTC	CASSLEGSGGYTF
TRBJ2-5	once	TRBV19	TRBD2	TGTGCCAGTAGTTTCCTGGGACTAGCGTTGGAGACCCAGTACTTC	CASSFLGLALETQYF
TRBJ1-1	few	TRBV5-8	.	TGTGCCAGCAGCCAGGACTTACTAGGGGGGGGTGAAGCTTTCTTT	CASSQDLLGGGEAFF
TRBJ2-1	.	TRBV5-6	.	TGTGCCAGCACCATCGGGACCTATTACAATGAGCAGTTCTTC	CASTIGTYYNEQFF